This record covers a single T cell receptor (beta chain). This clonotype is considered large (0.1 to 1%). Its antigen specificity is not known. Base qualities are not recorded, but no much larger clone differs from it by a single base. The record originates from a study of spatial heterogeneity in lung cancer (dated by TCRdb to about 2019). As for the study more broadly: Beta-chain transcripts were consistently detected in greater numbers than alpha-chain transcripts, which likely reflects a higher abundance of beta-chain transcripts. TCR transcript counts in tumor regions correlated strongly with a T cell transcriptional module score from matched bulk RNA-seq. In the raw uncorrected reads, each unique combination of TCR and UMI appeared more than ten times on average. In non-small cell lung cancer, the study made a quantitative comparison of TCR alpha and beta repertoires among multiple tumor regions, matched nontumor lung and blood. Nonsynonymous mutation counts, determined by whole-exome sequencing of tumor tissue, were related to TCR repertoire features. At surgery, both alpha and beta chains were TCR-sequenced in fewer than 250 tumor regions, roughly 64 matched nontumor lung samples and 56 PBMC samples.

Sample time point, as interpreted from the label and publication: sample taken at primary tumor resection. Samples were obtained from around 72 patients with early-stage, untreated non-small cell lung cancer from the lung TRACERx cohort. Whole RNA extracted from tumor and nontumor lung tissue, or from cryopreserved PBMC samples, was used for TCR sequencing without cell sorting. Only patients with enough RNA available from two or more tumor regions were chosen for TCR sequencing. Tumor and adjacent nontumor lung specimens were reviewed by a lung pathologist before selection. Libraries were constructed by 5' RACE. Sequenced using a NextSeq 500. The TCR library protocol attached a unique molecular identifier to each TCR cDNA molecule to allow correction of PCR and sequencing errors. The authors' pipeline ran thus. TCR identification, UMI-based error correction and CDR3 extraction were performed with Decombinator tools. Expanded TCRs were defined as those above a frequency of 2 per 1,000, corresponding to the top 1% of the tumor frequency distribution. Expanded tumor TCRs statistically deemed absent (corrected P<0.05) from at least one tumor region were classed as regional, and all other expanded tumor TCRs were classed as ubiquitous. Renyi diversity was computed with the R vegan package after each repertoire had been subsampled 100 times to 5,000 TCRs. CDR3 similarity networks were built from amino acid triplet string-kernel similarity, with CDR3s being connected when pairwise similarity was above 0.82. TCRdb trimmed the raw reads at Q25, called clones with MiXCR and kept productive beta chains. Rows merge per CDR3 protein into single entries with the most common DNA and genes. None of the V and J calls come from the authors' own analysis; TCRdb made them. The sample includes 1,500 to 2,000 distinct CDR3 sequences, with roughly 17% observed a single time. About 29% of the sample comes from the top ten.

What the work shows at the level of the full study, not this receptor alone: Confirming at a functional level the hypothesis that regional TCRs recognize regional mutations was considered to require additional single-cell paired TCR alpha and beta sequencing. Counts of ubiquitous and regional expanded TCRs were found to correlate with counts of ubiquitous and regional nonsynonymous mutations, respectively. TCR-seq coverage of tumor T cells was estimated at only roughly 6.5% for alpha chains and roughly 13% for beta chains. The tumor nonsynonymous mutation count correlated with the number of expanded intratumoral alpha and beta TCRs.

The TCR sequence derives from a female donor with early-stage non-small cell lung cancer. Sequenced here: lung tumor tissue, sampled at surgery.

The nucleotides read TGCGCCAGCAGCGTCGGACAGGCCCAGCTGACTTTC. This sequence encodes CASSVGQAQLTF. This chain is built from TRBV5-1 and TRBJ2-6; 7 middle bases align to TRBD1. From the germline V gene, CDR1 is SGHRS and CDR2 is YFSETQ. The cysteine opens and the phenylalanine closes a CDR3 of 12 amino acids. The CDR3 DNA has 36 bases and is translated from base 1. V and J are trimmed by 4 bases and 16 bases, and the gene matches miss 8 bases of the junction.